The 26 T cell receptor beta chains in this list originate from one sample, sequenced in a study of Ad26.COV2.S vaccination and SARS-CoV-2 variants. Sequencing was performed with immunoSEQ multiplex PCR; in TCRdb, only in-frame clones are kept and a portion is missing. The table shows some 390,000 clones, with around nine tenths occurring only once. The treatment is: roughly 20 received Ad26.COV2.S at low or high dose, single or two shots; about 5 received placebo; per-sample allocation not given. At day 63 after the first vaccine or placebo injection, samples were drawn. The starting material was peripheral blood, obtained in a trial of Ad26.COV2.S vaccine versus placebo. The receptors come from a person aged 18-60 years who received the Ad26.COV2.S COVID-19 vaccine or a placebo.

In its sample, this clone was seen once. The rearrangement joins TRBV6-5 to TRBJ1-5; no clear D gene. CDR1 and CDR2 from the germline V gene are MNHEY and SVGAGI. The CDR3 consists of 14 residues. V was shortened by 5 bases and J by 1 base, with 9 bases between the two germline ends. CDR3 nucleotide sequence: TGTGCCAGCAGTAGGGCGGGCAGCAATCAGCCCCAGCATTTT. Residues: CASSRAGSNQPQHF.

CDR3 region: CASSSGTGWTYGYTF. CDR3 DNA sequence: TGTGCCAGCAGCTCCGGGACAGGGTGGACCTATGGCTACACCTTC. The chain has TRBV11-3 and TRBJ1-2; 9 nucleotides agree with TRBD1. J gave up 4 bases and V 4 bases, and 7 bases lay outside the gene matches. This CDR3 is built from 15 residues. Looked up from germline, CDR1 is SGHNT and CDR2 is YENEEA.

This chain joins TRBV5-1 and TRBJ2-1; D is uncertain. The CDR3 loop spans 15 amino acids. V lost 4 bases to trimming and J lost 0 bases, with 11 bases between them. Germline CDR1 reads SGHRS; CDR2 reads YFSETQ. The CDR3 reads CASSGHTSSYNEQFF. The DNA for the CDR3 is TGCGCCAGCAGCGGCCATACGTCCTCCTACAATGAGCAGTTCTTC.

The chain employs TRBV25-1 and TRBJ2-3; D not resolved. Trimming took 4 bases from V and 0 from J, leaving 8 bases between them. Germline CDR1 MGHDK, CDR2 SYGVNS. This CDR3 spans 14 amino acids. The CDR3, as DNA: TGTGCCAGCAGTGTCCTGGCGAGCACAGATACGCAGTATTTT. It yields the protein CASSVLASTDTQYF.

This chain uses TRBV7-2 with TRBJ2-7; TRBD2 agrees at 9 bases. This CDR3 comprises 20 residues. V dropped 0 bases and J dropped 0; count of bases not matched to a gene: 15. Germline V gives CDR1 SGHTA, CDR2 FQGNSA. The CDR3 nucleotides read TGTGCCAGCAGCTTAGCATATGGGTGGCGACTAGCGGAGAGCTCCTACGAGCAGTACTTC. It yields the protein CASSLAYGWRLAESSYEQYF.

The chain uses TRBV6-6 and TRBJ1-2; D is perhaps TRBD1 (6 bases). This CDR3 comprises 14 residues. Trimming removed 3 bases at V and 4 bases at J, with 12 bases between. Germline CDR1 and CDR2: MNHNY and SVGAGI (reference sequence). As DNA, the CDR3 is TGTGCCAGCAGTTATGGGGGGACACTCTATGGCTACACCTTC. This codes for CASSYGGTLYGYTF.

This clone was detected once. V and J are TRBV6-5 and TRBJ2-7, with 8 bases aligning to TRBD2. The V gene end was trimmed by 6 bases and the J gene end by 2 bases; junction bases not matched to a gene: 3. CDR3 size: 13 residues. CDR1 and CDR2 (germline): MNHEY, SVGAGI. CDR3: CASRRGLAYEQYF. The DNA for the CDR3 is TGTGCCAGCAGACGGGGACTAGCCTACGAGCAGTACTTC.

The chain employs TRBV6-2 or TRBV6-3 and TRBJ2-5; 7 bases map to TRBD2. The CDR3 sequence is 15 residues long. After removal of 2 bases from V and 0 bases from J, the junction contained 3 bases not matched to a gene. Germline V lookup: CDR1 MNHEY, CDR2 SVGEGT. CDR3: CASSYGGGYQETQYF. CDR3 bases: TGTGCCAGCAGTTACGGGGGAGGGTACCAAGAGACCCAGTACTTC.

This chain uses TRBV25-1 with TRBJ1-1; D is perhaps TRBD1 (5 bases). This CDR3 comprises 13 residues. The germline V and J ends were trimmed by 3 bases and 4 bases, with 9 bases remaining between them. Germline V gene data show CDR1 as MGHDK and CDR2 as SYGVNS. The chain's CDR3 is CASSEGVLTEAFF. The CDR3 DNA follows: TGTGCCAGCAGTGAGGGGGTGCTCACTGAAGCTTTCTTT. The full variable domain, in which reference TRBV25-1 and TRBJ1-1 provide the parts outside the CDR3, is EADIYQTPRYLVIGTGKKITLECSQTMGHDKMYWYQQDPGMELHLIHYSYGVNSTEKGDLSSESTVSRIRTEHFPLTLESARPSHTSQYLCASSEGVLTEAFFGQGTRLTVV.

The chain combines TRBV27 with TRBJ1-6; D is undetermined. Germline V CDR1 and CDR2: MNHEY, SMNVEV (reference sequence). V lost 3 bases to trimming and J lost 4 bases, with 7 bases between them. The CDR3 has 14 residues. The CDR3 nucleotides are TGTGCCAGCAGTTTCGAACCTTATAATTCACCCCTCCACTTT. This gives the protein CASSFEPYNSPLHF.

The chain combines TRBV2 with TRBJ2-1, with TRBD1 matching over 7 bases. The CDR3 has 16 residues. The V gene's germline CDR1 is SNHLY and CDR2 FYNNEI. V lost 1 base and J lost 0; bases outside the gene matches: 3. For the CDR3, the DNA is TGTGCCAGCAGTGAAGGGTGGACAGGCTCCTACAATGAGCAGTTCTTC. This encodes CASSEGWTGSYNEQFF.

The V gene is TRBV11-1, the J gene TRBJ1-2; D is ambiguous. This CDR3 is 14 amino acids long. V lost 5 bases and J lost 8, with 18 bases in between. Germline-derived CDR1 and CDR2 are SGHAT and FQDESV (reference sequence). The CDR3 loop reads CASSPRRQPRGYTF. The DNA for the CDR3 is TGTGCCAGCAGCCCACGACGGCAGCCTCGAGGCTACACCTTC.

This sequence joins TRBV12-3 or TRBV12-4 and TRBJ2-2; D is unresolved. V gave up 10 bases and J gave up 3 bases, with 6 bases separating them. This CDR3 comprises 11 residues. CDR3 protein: CATLDTGELFF. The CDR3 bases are TGTGCCACCCTAGACACCGGGGAGCTGTTTTTT.

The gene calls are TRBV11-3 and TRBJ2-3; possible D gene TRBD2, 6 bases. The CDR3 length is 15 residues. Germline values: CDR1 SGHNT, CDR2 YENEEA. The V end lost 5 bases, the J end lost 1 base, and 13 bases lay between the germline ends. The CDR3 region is CASSLRLGGTDTQYF. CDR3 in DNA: TGTGCCAGCAGCCTCCGACTAGGCGGCACAGATACGCAGTATTTT.

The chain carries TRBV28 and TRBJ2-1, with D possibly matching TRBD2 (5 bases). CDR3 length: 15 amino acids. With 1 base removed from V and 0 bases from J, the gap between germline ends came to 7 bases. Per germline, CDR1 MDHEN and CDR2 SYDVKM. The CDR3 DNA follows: TGTGCCAGCAGTTTATTAGCGCCCTCCTACAATGAGCAGTTCTTC. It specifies CASSLLAPSYNEQFF.

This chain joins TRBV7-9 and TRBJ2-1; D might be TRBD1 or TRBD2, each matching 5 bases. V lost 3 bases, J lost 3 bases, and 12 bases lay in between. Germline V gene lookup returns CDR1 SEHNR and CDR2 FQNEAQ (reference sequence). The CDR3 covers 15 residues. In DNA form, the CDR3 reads TGTGCCAGCAGCTTGAGGGGCGGAGACTACAATGAGCAGTTCTTC. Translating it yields CASSLRGGDYNEQFF.

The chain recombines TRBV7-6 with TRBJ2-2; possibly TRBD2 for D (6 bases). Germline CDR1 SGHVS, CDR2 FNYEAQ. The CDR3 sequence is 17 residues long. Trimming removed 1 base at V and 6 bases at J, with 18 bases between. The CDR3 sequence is CASSLVDGSESAGELFF. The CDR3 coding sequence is TGTGCCAGCAGCTTAGTGGACGGGAGCGAATCGGCCGGGGAGCTGTTTTTT. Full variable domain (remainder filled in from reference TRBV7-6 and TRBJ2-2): GAGVSQSPRYKVTKRGQDVALRCDPISGHVSLYWYRQALGQGPEFLTYFNYEAQQDKSGLPNDRFSAERPEGSISTLTIQRTEQRDSAMYRCASSLVDGSESAGELFFGEGSRLTVL.

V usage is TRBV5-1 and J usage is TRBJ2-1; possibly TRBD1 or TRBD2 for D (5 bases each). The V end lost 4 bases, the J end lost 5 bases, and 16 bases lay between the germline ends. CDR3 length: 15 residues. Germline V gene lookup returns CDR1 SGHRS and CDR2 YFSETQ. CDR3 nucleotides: TGCGCCAGCAGCCGCACCGGGACCCCAAACAATGAGCAGTTCTTC. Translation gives CASSRTGTPNNEQFF.

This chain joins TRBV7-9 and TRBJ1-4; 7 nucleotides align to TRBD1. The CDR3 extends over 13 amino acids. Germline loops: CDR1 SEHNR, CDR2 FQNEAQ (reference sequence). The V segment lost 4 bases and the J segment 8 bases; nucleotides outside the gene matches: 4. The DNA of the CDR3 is TGTGCCAGCAGCTACGGGACAGCCGAAAAACTGTTTTTT. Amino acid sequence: CASSYGTAEKLFF.

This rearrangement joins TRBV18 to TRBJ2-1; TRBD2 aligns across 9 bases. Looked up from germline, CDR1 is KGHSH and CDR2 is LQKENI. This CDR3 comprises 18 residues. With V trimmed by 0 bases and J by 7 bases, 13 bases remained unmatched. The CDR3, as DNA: TGTGCCAGCTCACCACCACTCGCGGGAGGGCCGATTTTGAATGAGCAGTTCTTC. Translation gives CASSPPLAGGPILNEQFF. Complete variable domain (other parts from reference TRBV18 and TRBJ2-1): NAGVMQNPRHLVRRRGQEARLRCSPMKGHSHVYWYRQLPEEGLKFMVYLQKENIIDESGMPKERFSAEFPKEGPSILRIQQVVRGDSAAYFCASSPPLAGGPILNEQFFGPGTRLTVL.

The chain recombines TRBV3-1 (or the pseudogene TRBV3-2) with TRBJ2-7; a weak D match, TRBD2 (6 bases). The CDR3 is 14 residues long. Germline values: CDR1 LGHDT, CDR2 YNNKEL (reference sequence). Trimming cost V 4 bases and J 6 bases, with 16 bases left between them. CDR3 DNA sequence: TGTGCCAGCAGCCTGGGGACTCTAGCCCGCGAGCAGTACTTC. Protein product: CASSLGTLAREQYF.

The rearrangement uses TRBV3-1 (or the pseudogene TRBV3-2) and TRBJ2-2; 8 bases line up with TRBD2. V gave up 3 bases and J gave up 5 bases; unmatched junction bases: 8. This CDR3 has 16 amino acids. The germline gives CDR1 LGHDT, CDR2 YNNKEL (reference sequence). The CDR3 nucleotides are TGTGCCAGCAGCCATCGGGGGGGGCTCTCTACCGGGGAGCTGTTTTTT. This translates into CASSHRGGLSTGELFF.

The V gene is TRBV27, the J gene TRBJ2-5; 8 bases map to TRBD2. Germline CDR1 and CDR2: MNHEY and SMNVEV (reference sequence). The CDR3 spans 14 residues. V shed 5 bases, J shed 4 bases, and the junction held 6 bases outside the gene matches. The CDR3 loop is CASSHRLASETQYF. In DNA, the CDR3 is TGTGCCAGCAGTCACCGACTAGCGTCAGAGACCCAGTACTTC.

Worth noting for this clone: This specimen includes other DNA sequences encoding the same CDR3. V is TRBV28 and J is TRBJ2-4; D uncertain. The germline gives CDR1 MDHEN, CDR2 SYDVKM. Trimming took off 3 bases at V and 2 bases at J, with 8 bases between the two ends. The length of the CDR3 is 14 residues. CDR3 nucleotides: TGTGCCAGCAGTTTGCTGGTAACCAAAAACATTCAGTACTTC. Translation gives CASSLLVTKNIQYF.

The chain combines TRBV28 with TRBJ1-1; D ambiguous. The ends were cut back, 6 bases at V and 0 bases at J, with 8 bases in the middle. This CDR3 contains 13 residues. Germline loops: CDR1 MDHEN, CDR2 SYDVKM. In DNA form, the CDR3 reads TGTGCCAGCAGCCTGCCCGTGAACACTGAAGCTTTCTTT. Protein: CASSLPVNTEAFF.

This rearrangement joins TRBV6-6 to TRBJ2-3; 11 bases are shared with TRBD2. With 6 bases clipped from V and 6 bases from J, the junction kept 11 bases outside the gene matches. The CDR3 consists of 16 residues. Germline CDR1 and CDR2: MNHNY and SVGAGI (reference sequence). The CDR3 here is CASREGTSGLMDTQYF. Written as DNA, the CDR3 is TGTGCCAGCAGAGAGGGGACTAGCGGTTTGATGGATACGCAGTATTTT.